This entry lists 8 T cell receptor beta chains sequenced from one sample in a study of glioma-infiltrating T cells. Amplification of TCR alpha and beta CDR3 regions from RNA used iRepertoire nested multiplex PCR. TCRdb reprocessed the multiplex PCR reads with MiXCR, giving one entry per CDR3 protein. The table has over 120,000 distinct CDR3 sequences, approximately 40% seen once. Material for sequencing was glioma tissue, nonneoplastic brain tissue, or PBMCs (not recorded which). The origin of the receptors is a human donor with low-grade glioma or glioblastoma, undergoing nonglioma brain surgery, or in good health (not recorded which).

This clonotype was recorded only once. Here the CDR3 DNA reads TGTGCCAGTAGGGGGACCGTAGCTGAAGCTTTCTTT. Translated, it gives CASRGTVAEAFF. The rearrangement links TRBV19 to TRBJ1-1; D is possibly TRBD1 (5 bases). From germline, CDR1 is LNHDA and CDR2 SQIVND (reference sequence). CDR3 length: 12 amino acids. V lost 6 bases and J 6 bases, leaving 11 bases between the germline ends. Together with reference TRBV19 and TRBJ1-1, the CDR3 gives the full variable domain: DGGITQSPKYLFRKEGQNVTLSCEQNLNHDAMYWYRQDPGQGLRLIYYSQIVNDFQKGDIAEGYSVSREKKESFPLTVTSAQKNPTAFYLCASRGTVAEAFFGQGTRLTVV.

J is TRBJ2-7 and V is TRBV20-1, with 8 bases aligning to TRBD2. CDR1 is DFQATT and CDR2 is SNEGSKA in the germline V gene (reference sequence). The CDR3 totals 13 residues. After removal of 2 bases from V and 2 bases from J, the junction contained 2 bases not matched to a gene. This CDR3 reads CSARSGGAYEQYF. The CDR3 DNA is TGCAGTGCTAGAAGCGGGGGAGCCTACGAGCAGTACTTC.

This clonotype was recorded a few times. CDR3 protein: CASTPYQGLADTQYF. For the CDR3, the DNA is TGTGCCAGCACCCCTTATCAGGGGTTAGCGGATACGCAGTATTTT. The rearrangement links TRBV7-9 to TRBJ2-3, with a tentative D call TRBD1 (6 bases). The CDR3 covers 15 residues. Trimming left V 7 bases short and J 6 bases short, with 20 bases between. CDR1 is SEHNR and CDR2 is FQNEAQ in the germline V gene (reference sequence).

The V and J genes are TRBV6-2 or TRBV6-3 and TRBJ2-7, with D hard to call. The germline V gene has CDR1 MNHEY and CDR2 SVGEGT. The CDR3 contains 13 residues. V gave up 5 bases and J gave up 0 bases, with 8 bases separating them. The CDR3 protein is CASSKGLSYEQYF. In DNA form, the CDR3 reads TGTGCCAGCAGTAAAGGTCTCTCCTACGAGCAGTACTTC.

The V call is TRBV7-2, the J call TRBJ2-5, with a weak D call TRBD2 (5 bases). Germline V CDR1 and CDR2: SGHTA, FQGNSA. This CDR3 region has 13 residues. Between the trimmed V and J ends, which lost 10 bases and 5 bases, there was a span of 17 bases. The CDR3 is CATQRVRWETQYF. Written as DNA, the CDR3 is TGTGCCACCCAGAGGGTTAGGTGGGAGACCCAGTACTTC.

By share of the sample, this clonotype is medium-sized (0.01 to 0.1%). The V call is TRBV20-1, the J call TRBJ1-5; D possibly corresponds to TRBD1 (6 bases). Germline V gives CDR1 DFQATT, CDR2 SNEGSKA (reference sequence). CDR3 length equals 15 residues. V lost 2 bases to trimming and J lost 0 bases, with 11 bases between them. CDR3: CSARSPGHSNQPQHF. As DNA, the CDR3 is TGCAGTGCTAGATCCCCGGGACATAGCAATCAGCCCCAGCATTTT.

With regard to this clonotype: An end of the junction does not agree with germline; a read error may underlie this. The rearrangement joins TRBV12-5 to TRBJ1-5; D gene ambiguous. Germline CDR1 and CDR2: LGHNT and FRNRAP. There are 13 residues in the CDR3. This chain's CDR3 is CASGLRENQPQNF. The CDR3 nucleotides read TGTGCTAGTGGTTTGCGGGAAAATCAGCCCCAGAATTTT.

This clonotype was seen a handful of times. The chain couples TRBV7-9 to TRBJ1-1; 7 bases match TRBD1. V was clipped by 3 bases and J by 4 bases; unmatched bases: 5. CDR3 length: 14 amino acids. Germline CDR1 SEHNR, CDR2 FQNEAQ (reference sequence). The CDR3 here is CASSLAGGSTEAFF. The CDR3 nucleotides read TGTGCCAGCAGCTTGGCAGGGGGAAGCACTGAAGCTTTCTTT.